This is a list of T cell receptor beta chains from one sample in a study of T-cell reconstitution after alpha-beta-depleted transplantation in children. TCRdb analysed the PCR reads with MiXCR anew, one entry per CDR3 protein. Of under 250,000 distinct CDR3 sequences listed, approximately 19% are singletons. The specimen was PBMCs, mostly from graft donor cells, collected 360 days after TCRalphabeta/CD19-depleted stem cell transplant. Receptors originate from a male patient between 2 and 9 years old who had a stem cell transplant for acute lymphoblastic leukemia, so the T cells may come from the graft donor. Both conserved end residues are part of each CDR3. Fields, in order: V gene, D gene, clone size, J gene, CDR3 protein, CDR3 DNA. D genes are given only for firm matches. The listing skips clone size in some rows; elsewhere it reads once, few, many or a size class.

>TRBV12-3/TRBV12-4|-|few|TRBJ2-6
CASSFSDGGRGANVLTF
TGTGCCAGCAGTTTCTCAGACGGGGGGCGTGGGGCCAACGTCCTGACTTTC
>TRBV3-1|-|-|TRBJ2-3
CASSQDPSTDTQYF
TGTGCCAGCAGCCAAGATCCGTCCACAGATACGCAGTATTTT
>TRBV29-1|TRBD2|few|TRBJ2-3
CSVASGGWGTDTQYF
TGCAGCGTCGCCTCGGGGGGGTGGGGCACAGATACGCAGTATTTT
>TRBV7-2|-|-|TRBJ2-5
CASSQGRGYQETQYF
TGTGCCAGCAGCCAGGGTAGGGGGTACCAAGAGACCCAGTACTTC
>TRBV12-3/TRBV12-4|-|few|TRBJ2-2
CASSPSLRGSGELFF
TGTGCCAGCAGCCCATCCTTAAGGGGTTCCGGGGAGCTGTTTTTT
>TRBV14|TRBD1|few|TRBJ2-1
CASSLGQGIIDCLSEQFF
TGTGCCAGCAGCCTTGGACAGGGAATAATTGACTGTCTAAGTGAGCAGTTCTTC
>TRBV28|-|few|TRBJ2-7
CASSPRLGPYEQYF
TGTGCCAGCAGCCCCCGTTTGGGCCCCTACGAGCAGTACTTC
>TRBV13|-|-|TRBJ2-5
CASSLGPRLRRETQYF
TGTGCCAGCAGCTTAGGCCCGCGACTCAGGAGAGAGACCCAGTACTTC
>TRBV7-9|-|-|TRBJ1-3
CASSLGLMRFGNTIYF
TGTGCCAGCAGCTTAGGACTCATGCGATTTGGAAACACCATATATTTT
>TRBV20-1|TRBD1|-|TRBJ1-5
CSASLGTGGNQPQHF
TGCAGTGCTAGTTTGGGGACAGGGGGCAATCAGCCCCAGCATTTT
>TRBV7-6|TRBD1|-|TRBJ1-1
CASSSGKDRGTEAFF
TGTGCCAGCAGCTCCGGAAAGGACAGGGGCACTGAAGCTTTCTTT
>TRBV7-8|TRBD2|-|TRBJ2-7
CASSLGLAGGPGSYEQYF
TGTGCCAGCAGCTTAGGACTAGCGGGGGGGCCGGGTTCCTACGAGCAGTACTTC
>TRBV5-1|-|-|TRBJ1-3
CASQSDPDSGNTIYF
TGCGCCAGTCAATCGGACCCAGACTCCGGAAACACCATATATTTT
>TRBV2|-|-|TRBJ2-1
CASSEFQGAWNEQFF
TGTGCCAGCAGTGAATTCCAGGGCGCATGGAATGAGCAGTTCTTC
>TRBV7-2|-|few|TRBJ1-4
CASSFLGGTATNEKLFF
TGTGCCAGCAGCTTCCTCGGTGGTACCGCAACTAATGAAAAACTGTTTTTT
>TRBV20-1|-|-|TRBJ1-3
CSAKVMGRLSGNTIYF
TGCAGTGCCAAAGTAATGGGACGGCTGTCTGGAAACACCATATATTTT
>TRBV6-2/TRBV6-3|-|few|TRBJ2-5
CASSYIRDKSYQETQYF
TGTGCCAGCAGTTACATCCGGGACAAATCGTACCAAGAGACCCAGTACTTC
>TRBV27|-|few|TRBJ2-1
CASSFPRANEQFF
TGTGCCAGCAGTTTCCCCAGGGCTAATGAGCAGTTCTTC
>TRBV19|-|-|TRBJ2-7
CASTVTGNYEQYF
TGTGCCAGTACGGTGACAGGAAACTACGAGCAGTACTTC
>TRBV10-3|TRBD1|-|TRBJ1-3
CAITPGQALDSGNTIYF
TGTGCCATCACCCCGGGACAGGCCCTAGACTCTGGAAACACCATATATTTT
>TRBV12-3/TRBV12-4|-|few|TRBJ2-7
CASSLAAGQSYEQYF
TGTGCCAGCAGTTTAGCGGCTGGACAGTCCTACGAGCAGTACTTC
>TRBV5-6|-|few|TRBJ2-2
CASSPPPNTGELFF
TGTGCCAGCAGCCCTCCCCCGAACACCGGGGAGCTGTTTTTT
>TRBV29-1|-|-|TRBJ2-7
CSVTTGTTYEQYF
TGCAGCGTTACAACCGGGACCACCTACGAGCAGTACTTC
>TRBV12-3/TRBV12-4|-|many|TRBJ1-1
CASTEAFF
TGTGCCAGCACTGAAGCTTTCTTT
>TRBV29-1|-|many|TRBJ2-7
CSVGYGYEQYF
TGCAGCGTTGGCTACGGGTACGAGCAGTACTTC
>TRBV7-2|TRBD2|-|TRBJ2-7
CASSFTSGGAYEQYF
TGTGCCAGCAGCTTTACTAGCGGGGGGGCCTACGAGCAGTACTTC
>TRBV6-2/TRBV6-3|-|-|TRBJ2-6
CASSYSSGANVLTF
TGTGCCAGCAGTTACTCTTCGGGGGCCAACGTCCTGACTTTC
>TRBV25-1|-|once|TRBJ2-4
CASSASGSLRRAKNIQYF
TGTGCCAGCAGTGCCTCCGGGAGCCTCCGTCGGGCCAAAAACATTCAGTACTTC
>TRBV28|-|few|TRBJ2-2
CASILGGNTGELFF
TGTGCCAGCATCTTGGGGGGGAACACCGGGGAGCTGTTTTTT
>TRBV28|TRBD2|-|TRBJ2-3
CASSSPLAGGPTDTQYF
TGTGCCAGCAGTTCGCCCCTAGCGGGAGGGCCAACAGATACGCAGTATTTT
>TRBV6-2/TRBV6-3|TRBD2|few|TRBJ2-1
CASSSGVRYNEQFF
TGTGCCAGCAGCAGCGGGGTCCGCTACAATGAGCAGTTCTTC
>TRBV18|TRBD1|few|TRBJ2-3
CASSLEPGQRDTQYF
TGTGCCAGCTCACTAGAACCGGGACAGAGAGATACGCAGTATTTT
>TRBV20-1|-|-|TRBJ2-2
CSAYTGELFF
TGCAGTGCTTACACCGGGGAGCTGTTTTTT
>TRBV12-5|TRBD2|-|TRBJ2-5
CASGLFRTSGKETQYF
TGTGCTAGTGGTTTGTTTCGGACTAGCGGGAAAGAGACCCAGTACTTC
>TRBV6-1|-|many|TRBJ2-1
CASSELYNEQFF
TGTGCCAGCAGTGAATTATACAATGAGCAGTTCTTC
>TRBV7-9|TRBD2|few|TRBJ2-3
CASSFPTIRLAGIDTQYF
TGTGCCAGCAGCTTCCCCACGATACGACTAGCGGGCATAGATACGCAGTATTTT
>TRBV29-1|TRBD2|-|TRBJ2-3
CSVEEGLGPSDTQYF
TGCAGCGTTGAAGAGGGACTAGGCCCTTCGGATACGCAGTATTTT
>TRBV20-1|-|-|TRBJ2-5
CSARGRKTQYF
TGCAGTGCTAGAGGTCGTAAGACCCAGTACTTC
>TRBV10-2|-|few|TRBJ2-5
CASSEPFPGAETQYF
TGCGCCAGCAGTGAGCCCTTCCCAGGGGCGGAGACCCAGTACTTC
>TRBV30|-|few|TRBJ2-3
CAWSVFGLARLMDTQYF
TGTGCCTGGAGTGTATTTGGTCTAGCGCGCCTTATGGATACGCAGTATTTT
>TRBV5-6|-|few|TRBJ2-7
CASSLGGGPYEQYF
TGTGCCAGCAGCTTGGGAGGGGGACCCTACGAGCAGTACTTC